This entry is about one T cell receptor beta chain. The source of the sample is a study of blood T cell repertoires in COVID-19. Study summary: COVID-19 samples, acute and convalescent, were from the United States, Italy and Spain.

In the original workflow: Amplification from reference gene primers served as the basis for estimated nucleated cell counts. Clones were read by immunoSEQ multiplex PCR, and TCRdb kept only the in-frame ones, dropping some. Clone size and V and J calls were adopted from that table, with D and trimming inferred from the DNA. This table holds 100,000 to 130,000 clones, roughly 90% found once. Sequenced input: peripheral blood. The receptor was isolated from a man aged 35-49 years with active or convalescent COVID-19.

CDR3 nucleotides: TGTGCCAGCAGCCCCATGACTAGCGGGGCGTACAATGAGCAGTTCTTC. Protein: CASSPMTSGAYNEQFF. The chain uses TRBV7-2 and TRBJ2-1; 11 bases line up with TRBD2. CDR1 and CDR2 (germline): SGHTA, FQGNSA. The trim removed 5 bases at V and 4 bases at J, leaving 7 bases unmatched. This CDR3 has 16 amino acids. The whole variable domain, remainder taken from reference TRBV7-2 and TRBJ2-1, is GAGVSQSPSNKVTEKGKDVELRCDPISGHTALYWYRQSLGQGLEFLIYFQGNSAPDKSGLPSDRFSAERTGGSVSTLTIQRTQQEDSAVYLCASSPMTSGAYNEQFFGPGTRLTVL.